These 27 T cell receptor beta chains share one sample of origin, sequenced in a study of cytomegalovirus exposure and HLA in healthy donors. Both 60 Vbeta primers and 13 Jbeta primers went into the PCR. Repertoires were generated with immunoSEQ multiplex PCR, while TCRdb's copy carries only in-frame clones and drops some. The data show fewer than 250,000 clones, with 65% to 85% seen just once and about 1.7% held by the top ten. The sample was PBMCs. These receptor sequences come from a young man in good health and CMV-seronegative.

The rearrangement joins TRBV6-1 to TRBJ2-5; D uncertain. The germline V gene encodes CDR1 MNHNS and CDR2 SASEGT. This CDR3 is built from 15 residues. Deletions cut 7 bases from V and 2 bases from J, with 17 bases between. CDR3 protein: CASIHLAGTQETQYF. The CDR3, as DNA: TGTGCCAGCATTCATTTGGCAGGAACGCAAGAGACCCAGTACTTC.

V gene TRBV7-9 combines with J gene TRBJ1-4; D is undetermined. The CDR3 covers 12 residues. From germline, CDR1 is SEHNR and CDR2 FQNEAQ (reference sequence). Trimming removed 5 bases at V and 5 bases at J, with 6 bases between. Here the CDR3 reads CASSNLNEKLFF. CDR3 in DNA: TGTGCCAGCAGCAACCTAAATGAAAAACTGTTTTTT.

The rearrangement uses TRBV19 and TRBJ1-6; D is uncertain. The length of the CDR3 is 12 residues. Germline-derived CDR1 and CDR2 are LNHDA and SQIVND (reference sequence). Deletions cut 6 bases from V and 10 bases from J, with 10 bases between. The DNA of the CDR3 is TGTGCCAGTAGCGCAGGTCGGTCACCCCTCCACTTT. It codes for CASSAGRSPLHF.

This chain uses TRBV6-4 with TRBJ2-1, with 9 bases identical to TRBD1. The V and J ends lost 2 bases and 5 bases, in that order; junction bases with no gene match: 7. Germline CDR1 MRHNA, CDR2 SNTAGT. The CDR3 loop spans 16 amino acids. This chain's CDR3 is CASSDGAGQGHNEQFF. The CDR3 region has the DNA TGTGCCAGCAGTGACGGGGCAGGACAGGGGCACAATGAGCAGTTCTTC.

The genes are TRBV6-5 and TRBJ2-2; D remains ambiguous. Germline loops: CDR1 MNHEY, CDR2 SVGAGI. The ends were cut back, 8 bases at V and 1 base at J, with 14 bases in the middle. This CDR3 region has 15 residues. In nucleotides, the CDR3 is TGTGCCAGCCTGGGTGGCAGGTTGAACACCGGGGAGCTGTTTTTT. This encodes CASLGGRLNTGELFF.

The CDR3 loop reads CAWTKAGYGYTF. In DNA, the CDR3 is TGTGCCTGGACTAAGGCGGGCTATGGCTACACCTTC. The V call is TRBV30, the J call TRBJ1-2; D is undetermined. Trimming took 4 bases from V and 4 from J, leaving 10 bases between them. Germline assignment: CDR1 GTSNPN and CDR2 SVGIG (reference sequence). There are 12 residues in the CDR3.

This rearrangement joins TRBV13 to TRBJ2-5, with D perhaps TRBD2 (5 bases). Trimming removed 5 bases from V and 1 base from J, with 14 bases in between. In germline, CDR1 is PRHDT, CDR2 FYEKMQ (reference sequence). CDR3 length: 15 residues. In DNA form, the CDR3 reads TGTGCCAGCAGCCCCCCTCGCAGCGGCCAAGAGACCCAGTACTTC. Residues: CASSPPRSGQETQYF.

V usage is TRBV5-1 and J usage is TRBJ1-2; D perhaps matches TRBD1 (5 bases). The CDR3 is made up of 15 amino acids. Trimming left V 4 bases short and J 2 bases short, with 15 bases between. Germline V lookup: CDR1 SGHRS, CDR2 YFSETQ. The CDR3 reads CASSRGQGMNYGYTF. The DNA of the CDR3 is TGCGCCAGCAGCCGAGGCCAGGGAATGAACTATGGCTACACCTTC.

Only a few counts were recorded for this clone. J is TRBJ2-5 and V is TRBV18; D unresolved. This CDR3 contains 14 residues. Trimming took off 0 bases at V and 4 bases at J, with 9 bases between the two ends. From germline, CDR1 is KGHSH and CDR2 LQKENI. The CDR3: CASSPPSQAETQYF. The CDR3 DNA follows: TGTGCCAGCTCACCACCTTCCCAGGCAGAGACCCAGTACTTC.

The chain employs TRBV9 and TRBJ2-7; 10 bases are shared with TRBD1. V lost 0 bases to trimming and J lost 6 bases; unmatched junction nucleotides: 6. Germline CDR1 and CDR2: SGDLS and YYNGEE. This CDR3 is 15 amino acids long. The CDR3 spells CASSVDGTGEGEQYF. Written as DNA, the CDR3 is TGTGCCAGCAGCGTAGACGGGACAGGGGAGGGCGAGCAGTACTTC.

V is TRBV19 and J is TRBJ1-1; D remains unclear. The V gene's germline CDR1 is LNHDA and CDR2 SQIVND (reference sequence). The CDR3 loop spans 15 amino acids. V was shortened by 7 bases and J by 5 bases, with 20 bases between the two germline ends. The CDR3 DNA reads TGTGCCAGTACCACGACACGGAGGAAGGGAACTGAAGCTTTCTTT. Protein sequence: CASTTTRRKGTEAFF.

The V gene is TRBV6-4, the J gene TRBJ2-1; TRBD1 matches 9 bases. Germline lookup yields CDR1 MRHNA and CDR2 SNTAGT. The junction had 10 bases not matched to a gene; V was cut back by 4 bases and J by 0 bases. This CDR3 contains 18 residues. The CDR3 region has the DNA TGTGCCAGCAGTGCCCAAACAGGGGGCGGGGGCTCCTACAATGAGCAGTTCTTC. It translates to CASSAQTGGGGSYNEQFF.

This chain links TRBV6-5 with TRBJ1-5; weak D call: TRBD1 (6 bases). Germline CDR1 MNHEY, CDR2 SVGAGI. There are 14 residues in the CDR3. V was clipped by 5 bases and J by 7 bases, with 15 bases between them. In DNA form, the CDR3 reads TGTGCCAGCAGTCACGGACAGTCAGGGCAGCCCCAGCATTTT. This codes for CASSHGQSGQPQHF.

V is TRBV28 and J is TRBJ2-7; a possible D gene is TRBD1 (6 bases). The V gene's germline CDR1 is MDHEN and CDR2 SYDVKM. V gave up 4 bases and J gave up 2 bases, with 12 bases separating them. The CDR3 covers 14 residues. In nucleotides, the CDR3 is TGTGCCAGCAGTTCCCCGGGACAAACCTACGAGCAGTACTTC. As protein: CASSSPGQTYEQYF.

This sequence joins TRBV29-1 and TRBJ1-1, with a possible D match to TRBD1 (5 bases). The CDR3 has 14 amino acids. Germline values: CDR1 SQVTM, CDR2 ANQGSEA. V lost 6 bases and J 4 bases, leaving 18 bases between the germline ends. CDR3 region: CSVGVPRGVTEAFF. The CDR3 DNA follows: TGCAGCGTCGGGGTGCCTCGGGGGGTCACTGAAGCTTTCTTT. The variable domain in full, with the rest retrieved from reference TRBV29-1 and TRBJ1-1, is SAVISQKPSRDICQRGTSLTIQCQVDSQVTMMFWYRQQPGQSLTLIATANQGSEATYESGFVIDKFPISRPNLTFSTLTVSNMSPEDSSIYLCSVGVPRGVTEAFFGQGTRLTVV.

The chain recombines TRBV4-3 with TRBJ1-4; D unclear. Germline CDR1 LGHNA, CDR2 YSLEER. The CDR3 covers 13 residues. Trimming removed 6 bases at V and 5 bases at J, with 10 bases between. The CDR3 reads CASSGNSNEKLFF. Written as DNA, the CDR3 is TGCGCCAGCAGTGGAAACAGCAATGAAAAACTGTTTTTT.

The count of this clone is one. The chain joins TRBV4-3 to TRBJ1-1; maybe TRBD1 (5 bases). The CDR3 consists of 14 residues. V dropped 4 bases and J dropped 2 bases, with 11 bases sitting between them. In germline, CDR1 is LGHNA, CDR2 YSLEER. DNA of the CDR3: TGCGCCAGCAGCCGCCAGGGTACAAACACTGAAGCTTTCTTT. This encodes CASSRQGTNTEAFF.

The chain employs TRBV6-4 and TRBJ1-6; 10 nucleotides align to TRBD1. This CDR3 is built from 15 residues. V lost 0 bases, J lost 7 bases, and 0 bases stayed unmatched. CDR1 is MRHNA, CDR2 SNTAGT, per germline. The CDR3: CASSDSTGGNSPLHF. The CDR3 DNA reads TGTGCCAGCAGTGACTCGACAGGGGGCAATTCACCCCTCCACTTT.

The rearrangement uses TRBV27 and TRBJ1-5; D is unclear. V lost 5 bases and J lost 0, with 11 bases in between. Germline V gives CDR1 MNHEY, CDR2 SMNVEV (reference sequence). The CDR3 totals 15 residues. Here the CDR3 reads CASSPTTYSNQPQHF. The DNA of the CDR3 is TGTGCCAGCAGTCCGACGACATATAGCAATCAGCCCCAGCATTTT.

The CDR3 here is CASSQVPTGNYGYTF. As DNA, the CDR3 is TGTGCCAGCAGCCAGGTCCCGACAGGGAACTATGGCTACACCTTC. The chain recombines TRBV7-2 with TRBJ1-2, with 7 bases aligning to TRBD1. The germline V gene has CDR1 SGHTA and CDR2 FQGNSA. Trimming cost V 5 bases and J 2 bases; bases outside gene matches: 8. The CDR3 totals 15 residues.

This clone was recorded a few times. The genes are TRBV27 and TRBJ1-2, with 8 bases identical to TRBD1. Trimming at V came to 8 bases and at J to 3 bases, leaving 2 bases not matched to a gene. The CDR3 runs to 12 residues. The germline V gene encodes CDR1 MNHEY and CDR2 SMNVEV (reference sequence). The CDR3 is CASRQGYYGYTF. CDR3 bases: TGTGCCAGCCGACAGGGGTACTATGGCTACACCTTC.

V is TRBV18 and J is TRBJ2-3; 7 bases fit TRBD2. This CDR3 spans 14 amino acids. Losses at the gene ends were 3 bases for V and 2 bases for J; bases not matched to a gene: 2. Germline V CDR1 and CDR2: KGHSH, LQKENI. The CDR3 region has the DNA TGTGCCAGCTCACCCCTAGCGGACACAGATACGCAGTATTTT. Amino acids: CASSPLADTDTQYF.

The chain carries TRBV25-1 and TRBJ2-5; a weak D match, TRBD2 (5 bases). The V and J ends lost 0 bases and 5 bases respectively, with 7 bases between them. Germline lookup yields CDR1 MGHDK and CDR2 SYGVNS. CDR3 length: 13 amino acids. In nucleotides, the CDR3 is TGTGCCAGCAGTGAATATGGCGGGGAGACCCAGTACTTC. Its protein product is CASSEYGGETQYF.

The gene calls are TRBV25-1 and TRBJ1-1, with D perhaps matching TRBD1 (6 bases). V lost 6 bases and J 0 bases, leaving 14 bases between the germline ends. Germline CDR1 reads MGHDK; CDR2 reads SYGVNS. This CDR3 comprises 15 residues. CDR3 sequence reads: CASSQGGRMNTEAFF. In DNA form, the CDR3 reads TGTGCCAGCAGCCAAGGGGGAAGAATGAACACTGAAGCTTTCTTT.

This rearrangement joins TRBV6-6 to TRBJ1-1; TRBD1 is a possible D gene (6 bases). The CDR3 spans 14 residues. V lost 6 bases and J lost 4, with 15 bases in between. Germline V gene data show CDR1 as MNHNY and CDR2 as SVGAGI (reference sequence). The CDR3 sequence is CASRPDRKVTEAFF. The CDR3 DNA reads as TGTGCCAGCAGGCCCGACAGGAAGGTCACTGAAGCTTTCTTT.

For this clone: Other DNA sequences in this sample translate to the same CDR3. The J gene is TRBJ2-7, the V gene TRBV27; the match to TRBD1 covers 12 bases. In germline, CDR1 is MNHEY, CDR2 SMNVEV (reference sequence). V was pared by 6 bases and J by 7 bases, with 13 bases of the junction left unmatched. CDR3 size: 16 residues. The DNA for the CDR3 is TGTGCCAGCAGCGCCCTCCGGGACAGGGGGCTGAGGGAGCAGTACTTC. This gives the protein CASSALRDRGLREQYF.

V gene TRBV4-1 combines with J gene TRBJ2-2; the match to TRBD2 covers 11 bases. CDR3 size: 17 residues. After removal of 1 base from V and 2 bases from J, the junction contained 3 bases not matched to a gene. Germline CDR1 is MGHRA and CDR2 is YSYEKL. This CDR3 is CASSQGGLAGNTGELFF. The CDR3, as DNA: TGCGCCAGCAGCCAAGGAGGACTAGCGGGTAACACCGGGGAGCTGTTTTTT.